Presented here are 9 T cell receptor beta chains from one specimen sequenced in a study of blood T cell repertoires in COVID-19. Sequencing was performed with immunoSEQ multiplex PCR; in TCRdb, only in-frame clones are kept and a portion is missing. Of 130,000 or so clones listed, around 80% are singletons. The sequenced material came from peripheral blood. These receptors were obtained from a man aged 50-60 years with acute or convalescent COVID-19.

This chain's CDR3 is CASSLDSSSNTGELFF. The CDR3 DNA is TGCGCCAGCAGCTTGGACAGCAGCTCCAACACCGGGGAGCTGTTTTTT. V is TRBV5-1 and J is TRBJ2-2; D unclear. The germline V gene has CDR1 SGHRS and CDR2 YFSETQ. The CDR3 runs to 16 residues. The V end was cut by 0 bases, the J end by 2 bases, with 11 bases between. Supplemented by reference TRBV5-1 and TRBJ2-2, the full variable domain reads KAGVTQTPRYLIKTRGQQVTLSCSPISGHRSVSWYQQTPGQGLQFLFEYFSETQRNKGNFPGRFSGRQFSNSRSEMNVSTLELGDSALYLCASSLDSSSNTGELFFGEGSRLTVL.

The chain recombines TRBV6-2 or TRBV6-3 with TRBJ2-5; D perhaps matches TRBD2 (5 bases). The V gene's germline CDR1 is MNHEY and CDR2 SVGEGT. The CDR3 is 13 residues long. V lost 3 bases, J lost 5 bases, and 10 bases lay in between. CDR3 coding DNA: TGTGCCAGCAGTTATGGGAGAACGGAGACCCAGTACTTC. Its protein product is CASSYGRTETQYF.

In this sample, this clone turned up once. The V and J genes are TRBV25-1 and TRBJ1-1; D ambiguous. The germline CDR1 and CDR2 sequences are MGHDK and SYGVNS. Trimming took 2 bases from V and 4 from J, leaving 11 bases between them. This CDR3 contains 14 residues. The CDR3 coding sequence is TGTGCCAGCAGTGAACCCGGGGTAGTCACTGAAGCTTTCTTT. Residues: CASSEPGVVTEAFF.

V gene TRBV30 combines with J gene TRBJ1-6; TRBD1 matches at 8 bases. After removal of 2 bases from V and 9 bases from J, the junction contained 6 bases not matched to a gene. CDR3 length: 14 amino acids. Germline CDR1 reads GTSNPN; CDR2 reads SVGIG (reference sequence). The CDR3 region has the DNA TGTGCCTGGAGTTTAGGACAGGGAGTTTCACCCCTCCACTTT. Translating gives CAWSLGQGVSPLHF.

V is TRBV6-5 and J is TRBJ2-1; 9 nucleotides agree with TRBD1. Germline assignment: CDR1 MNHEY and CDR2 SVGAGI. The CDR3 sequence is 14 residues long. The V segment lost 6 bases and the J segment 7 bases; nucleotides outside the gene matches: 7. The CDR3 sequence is CASRRQGERNEQFF. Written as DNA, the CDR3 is TGTGCCAGCAGGCGACAGGGGGAAAGGAATGAGCAGTTCTTC.

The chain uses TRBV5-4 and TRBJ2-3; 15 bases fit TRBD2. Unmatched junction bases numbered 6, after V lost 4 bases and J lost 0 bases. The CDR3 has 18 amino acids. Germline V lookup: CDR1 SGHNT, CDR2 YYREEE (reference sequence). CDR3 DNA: TGTGCCAGCAGCAGGGGACTAGCGGGGGGTTCTAGCACAGATACGCAGTATTTT. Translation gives CASSRGLAGGSSTDTQYF.

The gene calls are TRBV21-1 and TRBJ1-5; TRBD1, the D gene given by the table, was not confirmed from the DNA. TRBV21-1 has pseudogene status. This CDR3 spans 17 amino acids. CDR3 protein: CASSILIRGTSNQPQHF. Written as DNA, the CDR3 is TGTGCCAGCAGCATCCTCATCAGGGGAACATCCAATCAGCCCCAGCATTTT.

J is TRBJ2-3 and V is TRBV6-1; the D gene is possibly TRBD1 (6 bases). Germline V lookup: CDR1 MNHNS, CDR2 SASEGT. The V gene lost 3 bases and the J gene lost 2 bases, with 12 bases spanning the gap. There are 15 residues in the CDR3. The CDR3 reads CASSEDRGNTDTQYF. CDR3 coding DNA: TGTGCCAGCAGTGAGGATAGGGGGAACACAGATACGCAGTATTTT.

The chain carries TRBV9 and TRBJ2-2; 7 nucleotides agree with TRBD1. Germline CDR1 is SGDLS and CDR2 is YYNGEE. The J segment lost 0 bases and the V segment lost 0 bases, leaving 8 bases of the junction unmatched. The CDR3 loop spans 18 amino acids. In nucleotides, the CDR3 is TGTGCCAGCAGCGTAGAGGGGGTGGGACAGTCGAACACCGGGGAGCTGTTTTTT. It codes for CASSVEGVGQSNTGELFF.